This T cell receptor beta chain was identified in a study of metastatic and nonmetastatic thyroid tumors. Study-wide background: Thyroid patients, malignant and benign, had repertoires compared across blood and tumor or nodule tissue.

The CDR3 has 14 amino acids. V was trimmed by 5 bases and J by 4 bases, leaving 14 bases between them. CDR1 and CDR2 from the germline V gene are SGHVS and FQNEAQ. Original analysis: Clinicopathological groups supplied CDR3 differences that were used to build a distant-metastasis classifier for papillary thyroid cancer. TCRdb re-called the PCR reads through MiXCR. The V and J calls and clone size come from TCRdb's table, not from the authors' own analysis. The table includes tens of thousands of clones, about 33% detected once. Before thyroid surgery, none of the patients had received any treatment. Broader study findings: When malignant thyroid tumors were compared with benign nodules, TCR beta diversity was reportedly significantly higher in the malignant tumors. This held in both blood and tumor samples.

Turning to this clone: Its antigen is unknown.

This TCR derives from a female donor with papillary thyroid cancer or a benign thyroid nodule (not recorded which). Some clones in this sample may be carry-over from other donors' samples. Sequenced: tumor tissue. V usage is TRBV7-8 and J usage is TRBJ1-2; D is possibly TRBD1 (5 bases). CDR3 sequence: CASSPGHQLYGYTF. The CDR3 DNA reads as TGTGCCAGCAGCCCAGGACACCAACTCTATGGCTACACCTTC.